In this sample, the clone carrying this T cell receptor (beta chain) turned up a few times. A single record per CDR3 protein comes from TCRdb applying MiXCR to the 5' RACE reads. The repertoire holds about 340,000 distinct CDR3 sequences, with 15% to 20% as singletons. The data derive from a study of T-cell memory formation after mild COVID-19. V lost 4 bases to trimming and J lost 0 bases, with 10 bases between them. The CDR3 contains 15 residues. From germline, CDR1 is SGHTA and CDR2 FQGNSA. This TCR was recovered from a man younger than 35 who had mild COVID-19 (a few samples of this study predate the infection). Cell type and time point are not known. This sequence joins TRBV7-2 and TRBJ2-1; D is perhaps TRBD1 (5 bases). Sequenced material: PBMCs or a T cell subset sorted from them (not recorded which). The CDR3 reads CASSSLRDSYNEQFF. CDR3 DNA sequence: TGTGCCAGCAGCTCACTCAGGGACTCCTACAATGAGCAGTTCTTC.